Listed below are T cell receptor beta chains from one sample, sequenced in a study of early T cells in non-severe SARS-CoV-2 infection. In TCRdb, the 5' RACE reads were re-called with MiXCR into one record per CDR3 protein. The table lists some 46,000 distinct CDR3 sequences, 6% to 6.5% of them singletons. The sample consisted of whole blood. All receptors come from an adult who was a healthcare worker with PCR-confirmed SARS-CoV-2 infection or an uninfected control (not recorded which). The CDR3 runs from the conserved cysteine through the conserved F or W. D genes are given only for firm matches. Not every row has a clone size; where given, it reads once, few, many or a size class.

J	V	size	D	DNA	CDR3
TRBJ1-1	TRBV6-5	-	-	TGTGCCAGCAGTTTGGGTTTAGGGAACACTGAAGCTTTCTTT	CASSLGLGNTEAFF
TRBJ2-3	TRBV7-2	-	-	TGTGCCAGCAGCTTAGGGGGACCTCCAGATACGCAGTATTTT	CASSLGGPPDTQYF
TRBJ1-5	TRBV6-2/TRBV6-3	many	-	TGTGCCAGCAGTTACGTTGGGGGCAATCAGCCCCAGCATTTT	CASSYVGGNQPQHF
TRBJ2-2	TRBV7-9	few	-	TGTGCCAGCAGCCGGAAATATTTGCAGGTGGATTTCACCGGGGAGCTGTTTTTT	CASSRKYLQVDFTGELFF
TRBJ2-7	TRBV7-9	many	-	TGTGCCAGCAGCTTTGTTGGAGGGTACGAGCAGTACTTC	CASSFVGGYEQYF
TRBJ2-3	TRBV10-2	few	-	TGCGCCAGCCGACCGCCCTTTGGCGGTGGCACAGATACGCAGTATTTT	CASRPPFGGGTDTQYF
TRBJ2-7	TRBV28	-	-	TGTGCCAGCCATACCAATACAGTCTCCTACGAGCAGTACTTC	CASHTNTVSYEQYF
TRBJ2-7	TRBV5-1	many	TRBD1	TGCGCCAGCAGCTTGGAGGCAGGGGGCCCCTACGAGCAGTACTTC	CASSLEAGGPYEQYF
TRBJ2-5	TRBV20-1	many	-	TGCAGTGCTAGCCCTTGGGGGAGCGCCAGGGAGACCCAGTACTTC	CSASPWGSARETQYF
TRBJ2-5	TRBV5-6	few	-	TGTGCCAGCAGCCCCCGGGATCAAGGAAGAGAGACCCAGTACTTC	CASSPRDQGRETQYF
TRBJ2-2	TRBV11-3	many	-	TGTGCCAGCAGCCCCTACACCGGGGAGCTGTTTTTT	CASSPYTGELFF
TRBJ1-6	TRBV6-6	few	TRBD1	TGTGCCAGCAGTTACGACGAAACAGGGGCCGGATCAAGCTCCTATAATTCACCCCTCCACTTT	CASSYDETGAGSSSYNSPLHF
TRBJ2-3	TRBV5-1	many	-	TGCGCCAGCAGCTTCAAGGGCTCTAGCACAGATACGCAGTATTTT	CASSFKGSSTDTQYF
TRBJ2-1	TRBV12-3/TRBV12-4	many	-	TGTGCCAGCAGCTCATTGGGTAAAGAGGTTGAGCAGTTCTTC	CASSSLGKEVEQFF
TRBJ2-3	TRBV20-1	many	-	TGCAGTGCTAGACATGAAGATACGCAGTATTTT	CSARHEDTQYF
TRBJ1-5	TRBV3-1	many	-	TGTGCCAGCAGTAACAGGAATCAGCCCCAGCATTTT	CASSNRNQPQHF
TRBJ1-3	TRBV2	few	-	TGTGCCAGCTGTTTGGCTTTGACTGGAAACACCATATATTTT	CASCLALTGNTIYF
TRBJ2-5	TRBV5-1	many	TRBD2	TGCGCCAGCAGCTTTTCAGGACCGGGGGGAGGCCAAGAGACCCAGTACTTC	CASSFSGPGGGQETQYF
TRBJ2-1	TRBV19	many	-	TGTGCCAGTAGTATCAGGGCTTCCGAGGAGCAGTTCTTC	CASSIRASEEQFF
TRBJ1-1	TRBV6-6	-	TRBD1	TGTGCCAGCAGTCGTACACATCCACCGGGACAGGCTAACACTGAAGCTTTCTTT	CASSRTHPPGQANTEAFF
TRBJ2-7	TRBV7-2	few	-	TGTGCCAGCAGCTTATCCGGAGGTCCATGGGAGCAGTACTTC	CASSLSGGPWEQYF
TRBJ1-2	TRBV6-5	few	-	TGTGCCAGCAGGTCCATAGGGGGGGCGATATATGGCTACACCTTC	CASRSIGGAIYGYTF
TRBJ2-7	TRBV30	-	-	TGTGCCTGGAGAAAGAGTACCTACGAGCAGTACTTC	CAWRKSTYEQYF
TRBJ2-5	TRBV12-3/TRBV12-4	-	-	TGTGCCAGCAGCCCCCAGGGGATCCCCCAAGAGACCCAGTACTTC	CASSPQGIPQETQYF
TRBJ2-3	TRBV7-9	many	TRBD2	TGTGCCAGCAGCCCGCGGACTAGCGGGGAGTTCACAGATACGCAGTATTTT	CASSPRTSGEFTDTQYF
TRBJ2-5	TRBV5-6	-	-	TGTGCCAGCAGCCGACCGCGAGTCTTAAAAGAGACCCAGTACTTC	CASSRPRVLKETQYF
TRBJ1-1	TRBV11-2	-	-	TGTGCCAGCAGCGAACCTTCGAACACTGAAGCTTTCTTT	CASSEPSNTEAFF
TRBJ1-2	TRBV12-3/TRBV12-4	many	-	TGTGCCAGCCTAAAATCAGAAGCGGACTATGGCTACACCTTC	CASLKSEADYGYTF
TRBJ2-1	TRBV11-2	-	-	TGTGCCAGCAGCTTAGATCTAGGGATCTACAATGAGCAGTTCTTC	CASSLDLGIYNEQFF
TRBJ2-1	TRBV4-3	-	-	TGCGCCAGCAGCCAAGAGCTAGCATACGACGAGCAGTTCTTC	CASSQELAYDEQFF
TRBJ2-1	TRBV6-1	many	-	TGTGCCAGCAGTAAAGACAGTTTTCGGAAGTTCTTC	CASSKDSFRKFF
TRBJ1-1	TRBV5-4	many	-	TGTGCCAGCAGTCTTGAGTTGAGGGGCACTGAAGCTTTCTTT	CASSLELRGTEAFF
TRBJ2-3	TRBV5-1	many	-	TGCGCCAGCAGCTGGGGAACAAAAGATACGCAGTATTTT	CASSWGTKDTQYF
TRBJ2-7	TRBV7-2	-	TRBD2	TGTGCCACCCGAGCGGGGACTACCTACGAGCAGTACTTC	CATRAGTTYEQYF
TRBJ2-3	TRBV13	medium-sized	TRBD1	TGTGCCAGCAGCCTTAACAGGGGGCCTAAGGATACGCAGTATTTT	CASSLNRGPKDTQYF
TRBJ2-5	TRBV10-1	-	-	TGCGCCAGTTTTTTGACAGGCCCGCAAGAGACCCAGTACTTC	CASFLTGPQETQYF
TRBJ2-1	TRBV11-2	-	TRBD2	TGTGCCAGCAGCTTAGAGCGGGGGGCTTACAATGAGCAGTTCTTC	CASSLERGAYNEQFF
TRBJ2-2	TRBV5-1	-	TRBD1	TGCGCCAGCAGCTTGGAGGGACAGGGGGCCGGGGAGCTGTTTTTT	CASSLEGQGAGELFF
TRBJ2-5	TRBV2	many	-	TGTGCCAGCGCGTTTATGGGGGCAGAGACCCAGTACTTC	CASAFMGAETQYF
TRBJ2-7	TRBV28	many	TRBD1	TGTGCCAGCAGTTGGGACAGGGGGCTGATCGAGCAGTACTTC	CASSWDRGLIEQYF
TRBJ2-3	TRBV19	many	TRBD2	TGTGCCAGTAGCCACAACGGACTAGCGGGTTCCTTTGCGCAGTATTTT	CASSHNGLAGSFAQYF
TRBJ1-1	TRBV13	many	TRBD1	TGTGCCAGCAGCTTGGACAGGGGCGCTTTCTTT	CASSLDRGAFF